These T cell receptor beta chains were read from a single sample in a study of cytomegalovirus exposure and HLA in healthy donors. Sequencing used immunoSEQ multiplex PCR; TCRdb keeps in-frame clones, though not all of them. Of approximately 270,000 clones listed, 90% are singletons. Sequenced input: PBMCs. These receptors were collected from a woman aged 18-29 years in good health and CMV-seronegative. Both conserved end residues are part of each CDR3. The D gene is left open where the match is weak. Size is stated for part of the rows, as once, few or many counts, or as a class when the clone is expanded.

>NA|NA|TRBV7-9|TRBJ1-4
CASSLGRLGEKLFF
TGTGCCAGCAGCTTAGGAAGACTTGGGGAAAAACTGTTTTTT
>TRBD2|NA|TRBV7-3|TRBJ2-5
CASSSGGAETQYF
TGTGCCAGCAGCTCCGGGGGGGCGGAGACCCAGTACTTC
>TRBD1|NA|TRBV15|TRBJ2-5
CATSRDPTGVGETQYF
TGTGCCACCAGCAGAGACCCGACAGGGGTAGGTGAGACCCAGTACTTC
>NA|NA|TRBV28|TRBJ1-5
CASGGGNQPQHF
TGTGCCAGCGGGGGGGGTAATCAGCCCCAGCATTTT
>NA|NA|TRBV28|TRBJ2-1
CASSPPRGEHYNEQFF
TGTGCCAGCAGCCCACCAAGGGGCGAACACTACAATGAGCAGTTCTTC
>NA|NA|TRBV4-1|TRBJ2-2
CASSPPRGPGELFF
TGCGCCAGCAGCCCCCCTCGCGGGCCCGGGGAGCTGTTTTTT
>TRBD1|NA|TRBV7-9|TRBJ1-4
CASSPPGQLNEKLFF
TGTGCCAGCAGCCCCCCGGGACAGCTTAATGAAAAACTGTTTTTT
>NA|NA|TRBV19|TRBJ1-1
CASTQLSGRGNTEAFF
TGTGCCAGTACCCAACTGAGTGGGCGGGGGAACACTGAAGCTTTCTTT
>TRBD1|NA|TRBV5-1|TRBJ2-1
CASSLKQGEHDEQFF
TGCGCCAGCAGCTTGAAACAGGGGGAACACGATGAGCAGTTCTTC
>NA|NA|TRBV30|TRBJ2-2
CAWRGSNTGELFF
TGTGCCTGGCGAGGTTCGAACACCGGGGAGCTGTTTTTT
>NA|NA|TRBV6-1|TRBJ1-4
CASSEARSSGKLFF
TGTGCCAGCAGTGAAGCGAGAAGCTCCGGGAAACTGTTTTTT
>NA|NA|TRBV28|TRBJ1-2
CASSSPSDRIHGYTF
TGTGCCAGCAGTTCCCCCTCAGACAGGATCCATGGCTACACCTTC
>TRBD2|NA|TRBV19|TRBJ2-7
CASSFGLAGASQYEQYF
TGTGCCAGTAGTTTTGGGCTAGCGGGGGCGTCGCAATACGAGCAGTACTTC
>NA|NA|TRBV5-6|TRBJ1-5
CASSLNGGLYNQPQHF
TGTGCCAGCAGCTTGAATGGGGGGTTGTACAATCAGCCCCAGCATTTT
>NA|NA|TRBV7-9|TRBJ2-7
CASSLGLGPYEQYF
TGTGCCAGCAGCTTAGGACTAGGTCCCTACGAGCAGTACTTC
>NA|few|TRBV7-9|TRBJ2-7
CASSSTVTYEQYF
TGTGCCAGCAGCTCGACAGTTACCTACGAGCAGTACTTC
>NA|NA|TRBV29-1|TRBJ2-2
CSVDLQGGTGELFF
TGCAGCGTTGATCTCCAGGGTGGGACCGGGGAGCTGTTTTTT
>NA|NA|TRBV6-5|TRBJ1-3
CASSRWGGSGNTIYF
TGTGCCAGCAGCCGCTGGGGGGGGTCTGGAAACACCATATATTTT
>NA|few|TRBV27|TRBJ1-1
CASSLSPGLSTEAFF
TGTGCCAGCAGTTTATCGCCAGGGTTAAGCACTGAAGCTTTCTTT
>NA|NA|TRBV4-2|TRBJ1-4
CASSQDNQVNNEKLFF
TGTGCCAGCAGCCAAGATAACCAGGTTAATAATGAAAAACTGTTTTTT
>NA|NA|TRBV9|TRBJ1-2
CASSVATLGRNGYTF
TGTGCCAGCAGCGTAGCTACGTTGGGGAGGAATGGCTACACCTTC
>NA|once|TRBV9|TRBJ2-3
CASIQEDGDTDTQYF
TGTGCCAGCATCCAAGAGGACGGGGACACAGATACGCAGTATTTT
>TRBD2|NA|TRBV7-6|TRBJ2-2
CASRPSGGDNTGELFF
TGTGCCAGCAGGCCTAGCGGGGGGGATAACACCGGGGAGCTGTTTTTT
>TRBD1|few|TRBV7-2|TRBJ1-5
CASSLFPTGGNQPQHF
TGTGCCAGCAGCTTATTCCCGACAGGGGGCAATCAGCCCCAGCATTTT
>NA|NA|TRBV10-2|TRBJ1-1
CASSGTFEEGEAFF
TGCGCCAGCAGTGGGACTTTCGAAGAGGGTGAAGCTTTCTTT
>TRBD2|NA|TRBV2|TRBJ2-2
CASSEARLAGGPRELFF
TGTGCCAGCAGTGAAGCAAGGCTAGCGGGGGGGCCGAGGGAGCTGTTTTTT
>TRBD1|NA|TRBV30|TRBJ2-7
CAGGDRGLTYEQYF
TGTGCCGGGGGTGACAGGGGGCTGACCTACGAGCAGTACTTC
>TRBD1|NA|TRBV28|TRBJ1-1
CASSATGANTEAFF
TGTGCCAGCAGTGCAACAGGGGCGAACACTGAAGCTTTCTTT
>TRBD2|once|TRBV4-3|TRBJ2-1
CASSQDGGGGHNEQFF
TGCGCCAGCAGCCAAGATGGGGGGGGAGGCCACAATGAGCAGTTCTTC
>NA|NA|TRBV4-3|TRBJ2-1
CASSQESHNEQFF
TGCGCCAGCAGCCAAGAGTCTCACAATGAGCAGTTCTTC
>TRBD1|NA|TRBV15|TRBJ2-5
CATSSFGRGQETQYF
TGTGCCACCAGCAGCTTTGGCAGGGGGCAAGAGACCCAGTACTTC
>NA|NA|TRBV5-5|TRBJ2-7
CASSSTGYEQYF
TGTGCCAGCAGCTCGACAGGTTACGAGCAGTACTTC
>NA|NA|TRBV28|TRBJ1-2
CASRIQRAVYGYTF
TGTGCCAGCAGGATTCAGCGGGCCGTCTATGGCTACACCTTC
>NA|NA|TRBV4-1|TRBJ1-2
CASSQATGYYGYTF
TGCGCCAGCAGCCAGGCTACAGGATACTATGGCTACACCTTC
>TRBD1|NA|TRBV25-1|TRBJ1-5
CASSSTGGAGQPQHF
TGTGCCAGCAGTAGCACAGGGGGCGCGGGTCAGCCCCAGCATTTT
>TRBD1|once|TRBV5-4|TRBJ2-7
CASSSGTGIYEQYF
TGTGCCAGCAGTTCCGGGACAGGGATCTACGAGCAGTACTTC
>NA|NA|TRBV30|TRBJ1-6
CAWTLQGNSPLHF
TGTGCCTGGACCTTACAGGGAAATTCACCCCTCCACTTT